Presented here are 22 T cell receptor beta chains from one specimen sequenced in a study of blood T cell repertoires in COVID-19. TCRdb's table, derived via immunoSEQ multiplex PCR, lists solely in-frame clones and lacks some. The repertoire includes over 350,000 clones, around 89% of them detected once, and roughly 4.3% sits in the top ten. Sequenced sample: peripheral blood. Receptor source: a woman younger than 45 with acute or convalescent COVID-19.

The chain carries TRBV7-9 and TRBJ1-1, with D maybe TRBD1 (5 bases). V lost 5 bases, J lost 3 bases, and 10 bases lay in between. The CDR3 is 13 amino acids. CDR1 and CDR2 (germline): SEHNR, FQNEAQ (reference sequence). CDR3 bases: TGTGCCAGCAGCAGGGGTTCGGACACTGAAGCTTTCTTT. It specifies CASSRGSDTEAFF. Complete variable domain (other parts from reference TRBV7-9 and TRBJ1-1): DTGVSQNPRHKITKRGQNVTFRCDPISEHNRLYWYRQTLGQGPEFLTYFQNEAQLEKSRLLSDRFSAERPKGSFSTLEIQRTEQGDSAMYLCASSRGSDTEAFFGQGTRLTVV.

CDR3 residues: CASRARQGMNTEAFF. CDR3 nucleotides: TGTGCCAGCCGAGCTAGACAGGGGATGAACACTGAAGCTTTCTTT. The gene calls are TRBV2 and TRBJ1-1; 8 bases line up with TRBD1. Looked up from germline, CDR1 is SNHLY and CDR2 is FYNNEI. The CDR3 contains 15 residues. The V and J ends lost 8 bases and 0 bases, in that order; junction bases with no gene match: 8.

This chain links TRBV30 with TRBJ1-3; weak D call: TRBD1 (5 bases). V was shortened by 2 bases and J by 2 bases, with 13 bases between the two germline ends. CDR1 is GTSNPN and CDR2 is SVGIG in the germline V gene (reference sequence). The CDR3 has 15 residues. The chain's CDR3 is CAWSSGQGTGNTIYF. For the CDR3, the DNA is TGTGCCTGGAGTTCAGGGCAGGGCACTGGAAACACCATATATTTT.

The chain is built from TRBV3-1 (or the pseudogene TRBV3-2) and TRBJ2-3, with a possible D match to TRBD2 (5 bases). V lost 0 bases and J 3 bases, leaving 19 bases between the germline ends. Germline V CDR1 and CDR2: LGHDT, YNNKEL (reference sequence). The CDR3 is 18 residues long. The CDR3 DNA reads TGTGCCAGCAGCCAAGATTCGAGGGCTAGTCGTTTGACAGATACGCAGTATTTT. It is translated as CASSQDSRASRLTDTQYF.

This rearrangement joins TRBV27 to TRBJ2-1; TRBD1 is a possible D gene (5 bases). The germline CDR1 and CDR2 sequences are MNHEY and SMNVEV (reference sequence). V lost 2 bases to trimming and J lost 7 bases, with 6 bases between them. The length of the CDR3 is 12 residues. CDR3 region: CASSLKGNEQFF. The CDR3 DNA sequence: TGTGCCAGCAGTTTAAAGGGGAATGAGCAGTTCTTC.

V and J are TRBV28 and TRBJ2-1; tentatively, D is TRBD1 (6 bases). Germline V gives CDR1 MDHEN, CDR2 SYDVKM. The CDR3 loop spans 15 amino acids. Trimming pared 7 bases from V and 10 bases from J, leaving 23 bases between. The CDR3, as DNA: TGTGCCAGCACCGCCCCGCTGGGGCAGGGGCAGGAGCAGTTCTTC. Translation: CASTAPLGQGQEQFF. Drawing the rest from reference TRBV28 and TRBJ2-1, the complete variable domain is DVKVTQSSRYLVKRTGEKVFLECVQDMDHENMFWYRQDPGLGLRLIYFSYDVKMKEKGDIPEGYSVSREKKERFSLILESASTNQTSMYLCASTAPLGQGQEQFFGPGTRLTVL.

This clone has just a few counts. CDR3 sequence reads: CASSRGRNEQFF. In nucleotides, the CDR3 is TGTGCCAGCAGCCGAGGAAGAAATGAGCAGTTCTTC. V and J are TRBV11-2 and TRBJ2-1; D remains unclear. This CDR3 is 12 amino acids long. V lost 5 bases and J lost 7, with 9 bases in between. CDR1 and CDR2 from the germline V gene are SGHAT and FQNNGV.

The chain employs TRBV11-2 and TRBJ1-3; no reliable D call. This CDR3 has 15 residues. Per the germline V gene, CDR1 is SGHAT and CDR2 is FQNNGV. V was clipped by 1 base and J by 0 bases, with 7 bases between them. The CDR3 is CASSLGEDSGNTIYF. DNA of the CDR3: TGTGCCAGCAGCTTAGGCGAAGACTCTGGAAACACCATATATTTT. The variable domain in full, with the rest retrieved from reference TRBV11-2 and TRBJ1-3, is EAGVAQSPRYKIIEKRQSVAFWCNPISGHATLYWYQQILGQGPKLLIQFQNNGVVDDSQLPKDRFSAERLKGVDSTLKIQPAKLEDSAVYLCASSLGEDSGNTIYFGEGSWLTVV.

This rearrangement joins TRBV6-5 to TRBJ2-2; 11 bases fit TRBD2. V gave up 7 bases and J gave up 4 bases; unmatched junction bases: 5. The CDR3 sequence is 15 residues long. The germline V gene has CDR1 MNHEY and CDR2 SVGAGI. In DNA form, the CDR3 reads TGTGCCAGCACTCTTAGCGGGGGGGCCACCGGGGAGCTGTTTTTT. Translated, it gives CASTLSGGATGELFF.

About this clone: Other DNA sequences within the sample encode an identical CDR3. This rearrangement joins TRBV5-4 to TRBJ1-4, with 11 bases fitting TRBD1. Germline values: CDR1 SGHNT, CDR2 YYREEE (reference sequence). This CDR3 region has 15 residues. V trimming: 4 bases; J trimming: 5 bases; junction bases outside the gene matches: 4. CDR3 in DNA: TGTGCCAGCAGCCCGGGGACAGGGGGAAATGAAAAACTGTTTTTT. Encoded protein: CASSPGTGGNEKLFF.

This clone occurred a few times. This chain joins TRBV5-8 and TRBJ2-7, with D unresolved. Trimming removed 2 bases at V and 3 bases at J, with 6 bases between. Germline CDR1 reads SGHTS; CDR2 reads YDEGEE. The CDR3 totals 12 residues. The DNA of the CDR3 is TGTGCCAGCAGCTTACTCTACTACGAGCAGTACTTC. Residues: CASSLLYYEQYF.

The chain recombines TRBV2 with TRBJ2-1, with TRBD2 matching over 9 bases. The CDR3 is made up of 15 amino acids. The J segment lost 11 bases and the V segment lost 2 bases, leaving 10 bases of the junction unmatched. Germline values: CDR1 SNHLY, CDR2 FYNNEI. The CDR3, as DNA: TGTGCCAGCAGTGAATCGATGCGGCGGGGGGGCCAGCAGTTCTTC. Its translation is CASSESMRRGGQQFF.

The chain is built from TRBV7-9 and TRBJ1-1; TRBD1 might be the D (5 bases). Trimming pared 4 bases from V and 1 base from J, leaving 10 bases between. The CDR3 covers 14 residues. CDR1 is SEHNR and CDR2 is FQNEAQ in the germline V gene (reference sequence). The chain's CDR3 is CASSSGTENTEAFF. The CDR3 coding sequence is TGTGCCAGCAGCTCAGGGACTGAGAACACTGAAGCTTTCTTT.

The genes are TRBV5-1 and TRBJ1-3, with D unclear. Germline loops: CDR1 SGHRS, CDR2 YFSETQ. The CDR3 covers 14 residues. The ends were cut back, 4 bases at V and 4 bases at J, with 12 bases in the middle. The CDR3 DNA reads TGCGCCAGCAGCCCTGACTCCGGAGGAAACACCATATATTTT. It specifies CASSPDSGGNTIYF.

V usage is TRBV2 and J usage is TRBJ1-5; D is possibly TRBD1 (6 bases). Germline CDR1 is SNHLY and CDR2 is FYNNEI. The CDR3 has 14 residues. The germline V and J ends were trimmed by 5 bases and 7 bases, with 15 bases remaining between them. The CDR3 reads CASSRLRGFQPQHF. The CDR3, as DNA: TGTGCCAGCAGTCGACTCAGGGGTTTCCAGCCCCAGCATTTT. Full variable domain (remainder filled in from reference TRBV2 and TRBJ1-5): EPEVTQTPSHQVTQMGQEVILRCVPISNHLYFYWYRQILGQKVEFLVSFYNNEISEKSEIFDDQFSVERPDGSNFTLKIRSTKLEDSAMYFCASSRLRGFQPQHFGDGTRLSIL.

The chain combines TRBV27 with TRBJ2-7; the match to TRBD2 covers 10 bases. The CDR3 is 13 residues long. The germline V gene has CDR1 MNHEY and CDR2 SMNVEV (reference sequence). The V and J ends lost 9 bases and 7 bases, in that order; junction bases with no gene match: 9. The CDR3 DNA sequence: TGTGCCAGTAAGAGCGGGGGGGCTTTTGAGCAGTACTTC. Protein product: CASKSGGAFEQYF.

CDR3 loop: CASSLAGSGGSTDTQYF. CDR3 DNA: TGCGCCAGCAGCTTGGCTGGGTCGGGGGGAAGCACAGATACGCAGTATTTT. The gene calls are TRBV5-1 and TRBJ2-3, with 7 bases aligning to TRBD2. V was clipped by 0 bases and J by 0 bases; unmatched bases: 7. The CDR3 runs to 17 residues. The germline gives CDR1 SGHRS, CDR2 YFSETQ. Drawing the rest from reference TRBV5-1 and TRBJ2-3, the complete variable domain is KAGVTQTPRYLIKTRGQQVTLSCSPISGHRSVSWYQQTPGQGLQFLFEYFSETQRNKGNFPGRFSGRQFSNSRSEMNVSTLELGDSALYLCASSLAGSGGSTDTQYFGPGTRLTVL.

The chain carries TRBV4-1 and TRBJ2-3, with D tentatively TRBD1 (5 bases). The CDR3 contains 15 residues. Germline assignment: CDR1 MGHRA and CDR2 YSYEKL. Trimming cost V 3 bases and J 5 bases, with 15 bases left between them. CDR3 nucleotide sequence: TGCGCCAGCAGCCATCCGACAGTGGAGTTAGATACGCAGTATTTT. Amino acid sequence: CASSHPTVELDTQYF.

The chain uses TRBV3-1 (or the pseudogene TRBV3-2) and TRBJ2-2; TRBD1 matches 7 bases. Per germline, CDR1 LGHDT and CDR2 YNNKEL (reference sequence). The CDR3 consists of 14 residues. Germline trimming cut 6 bases from V and 1 base from J; bases unmatched to any gene: 2. In DNA, the CDR3 is TGTGCCAGCAGGCGGACAGGGAACACCGGGGAGCTGTTTTTT. Translated: CASRRTGNTGELFF.

CDR3: CASSSGREEEKLFF. The CDR3 bases are TGTGCCAGCAGCTCCGGCAGGGAAGAAGAAAAACTGTTTTTT. The chain joins TRBV7-9 to TRBJ1-4; TRBD1 might be the D (5 bases). Trimming took off 4 bases at V and 8 bases at J, with 14 bases between the two ends. Germline-derived CDR1 and CDR2 are SEHNR and FQNEAQ (reference sequence). This CDR3 is 14 amino acids long.

CDR3 DNA: TGTGCCAGCAGCCCAGCGAGGTCAGATACGCAGTATTTT. Protein sequence: CASSPARSDTQYF. V usage is TRBV7-3 and J usage is TRBJ2-3; D uncertain. This CDR3 has 13 residues. Germline V gene lookup returns CDR1 SGHTA and CDR2 FQGTGA. Trimming removed 5 bases at V and 4 bases at J, with 10 bases between. Drawing the rest from reference TRBV7-3 and TRBJ2-3, the complete variable domain is GAGVSQTPSNKVTEKGKYVELRCDPISGHTALYWYRQSLGQGPEFLIYFQGTGAADDSGLPNDRFFAVRPEGSVSTLKIQRTERGDSAVYLCASSPARSDTQYFGPGTRLTVL.

The chain uses TRBV28 and TRBJ1-2; TRBD1 is a possible D gene (5 bases). This CDR3 has 14 amino acids. The V gene lost 5 bases and the J gene lost 3 bases, with 13 bases spanning the gap. CDR1 is MDHEN and CDR2 is SYDVKM in the germline V gene. The CDR3 bases are TGTGCCAGCAGTCTGGGGACTCCCGACTATGGCTACACCTTC. Encoded protein: CASSLGTPDYGYTF.